This T cell receptor beta chain was sequenced during a study of T cells after posttransplantation cyclophosphamide. Notes on the study in general: TRB overlap between skin or GI tissue T cells and blood was limited.

To note about this clone: Its matching antigen is unknown.

Trimming shortened V by 4 bases and J by 7 bases, and 8 bases separated the two germline ends. Germline CDR1 is MNHEY and CDR2 is SMNVEV (reference sequence). The CDR3 spans 11 residues. Clones were read by immunoSEQ multiplex PCR, and TCRdb kept only the in-frame ones, dropping some. The sample lists about 21,000 clones; around 98% were seen once. Cells defined as naive were viable CD3+CD4+ or CD3+CD8+ and CCR7+CD45RA+CD45RO-CD95-CD27+CD28+. Sequences were obtained from naive CD8+ T cells sorted from PBMCs. This clonotype was obtained from a man aged 35-49 years in good health, CMV-negative, and a related stem cell transplant donor. The chain employs TRBV27 and TRBJ2-7; possible D gene TRBD2, 5 bases. The CDR3 sequence is CASSSSGEQYF. The CDR3 coding sequence is TGTGCCAGCAGTTCCTCGGGGGAGCAGTACTTC.